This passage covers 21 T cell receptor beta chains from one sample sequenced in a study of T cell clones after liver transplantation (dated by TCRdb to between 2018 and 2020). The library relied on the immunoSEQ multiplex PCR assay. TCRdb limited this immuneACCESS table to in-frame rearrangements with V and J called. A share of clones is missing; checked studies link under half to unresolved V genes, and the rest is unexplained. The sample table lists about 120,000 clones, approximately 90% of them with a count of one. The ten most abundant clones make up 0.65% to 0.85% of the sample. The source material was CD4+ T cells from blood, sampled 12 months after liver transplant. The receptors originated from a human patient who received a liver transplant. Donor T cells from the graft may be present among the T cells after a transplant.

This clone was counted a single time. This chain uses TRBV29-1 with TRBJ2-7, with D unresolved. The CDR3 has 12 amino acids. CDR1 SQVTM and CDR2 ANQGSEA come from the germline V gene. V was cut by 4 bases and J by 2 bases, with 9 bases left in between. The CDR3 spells CSVGTSAYEQYF. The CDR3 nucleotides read TGCAGCGTTGGGACCTCCGCCTACGAGCAGTACTTC.

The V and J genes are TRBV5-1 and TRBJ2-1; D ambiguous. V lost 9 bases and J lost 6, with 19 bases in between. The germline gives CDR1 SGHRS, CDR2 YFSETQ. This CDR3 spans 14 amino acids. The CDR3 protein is CATSQALTSNEQFF. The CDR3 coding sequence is TGCGCCACCTCTCAAGCGCTTACCTCCAATGAGCAGTTCTTC.

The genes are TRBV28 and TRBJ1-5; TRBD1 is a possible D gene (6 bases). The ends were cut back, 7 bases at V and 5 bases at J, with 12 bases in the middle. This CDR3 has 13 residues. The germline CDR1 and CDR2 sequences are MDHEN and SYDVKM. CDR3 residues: CASTSGADQPQHF. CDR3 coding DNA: TGTGCCAGCACCTCAGGGGCAGATCAGCCCCAGCATTTT.

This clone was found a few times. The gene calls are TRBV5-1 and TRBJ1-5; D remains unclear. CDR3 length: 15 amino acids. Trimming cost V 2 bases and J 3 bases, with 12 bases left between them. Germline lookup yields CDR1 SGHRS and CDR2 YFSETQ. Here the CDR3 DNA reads TGCGCCAGCAGCTTAGAACAGATCTCCAATCAGCCCCAGCATTTT. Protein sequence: CASSLEQISNQPQHF.

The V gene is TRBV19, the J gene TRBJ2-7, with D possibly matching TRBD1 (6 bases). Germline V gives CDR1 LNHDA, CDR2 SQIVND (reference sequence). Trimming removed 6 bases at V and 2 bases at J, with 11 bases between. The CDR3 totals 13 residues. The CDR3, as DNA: TGTGCCAGTAGCCGCGGACAGACCTACGAGCAGTACTTC. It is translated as CASSRGQTYEQYF.

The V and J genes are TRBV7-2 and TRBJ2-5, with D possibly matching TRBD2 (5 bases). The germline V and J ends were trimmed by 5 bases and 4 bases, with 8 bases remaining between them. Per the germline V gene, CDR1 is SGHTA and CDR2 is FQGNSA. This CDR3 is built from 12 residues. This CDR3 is CASSRERETQYF. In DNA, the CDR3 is TGTGCCAGCAGCAGGGAGCGAGAGACCCAGTACTTC.

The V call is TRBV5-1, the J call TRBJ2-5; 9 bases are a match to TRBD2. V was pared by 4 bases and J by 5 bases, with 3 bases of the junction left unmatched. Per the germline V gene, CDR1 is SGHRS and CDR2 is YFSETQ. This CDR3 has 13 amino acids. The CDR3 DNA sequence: TGCGCCAGCAGCCTTAGCGGGAGTGAGACCCAGTACTTC. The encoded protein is CASSLSGSETQYF. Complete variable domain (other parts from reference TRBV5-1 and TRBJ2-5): KAGVTQTPRYLIKTRGQQVTLSCSPISGHRSVSWYQQTPGQGLQFLFEYFSETQRNKGNFPGRFSGRQFSNSRSEMNVSTLELGDSALYLCASSLSGSETQYFGPGTRLLVL.

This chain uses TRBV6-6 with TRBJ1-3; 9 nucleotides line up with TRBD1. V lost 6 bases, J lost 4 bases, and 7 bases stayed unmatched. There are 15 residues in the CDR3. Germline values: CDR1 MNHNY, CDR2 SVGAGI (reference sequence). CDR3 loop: CASRLWTGDGNTIYF. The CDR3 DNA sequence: TGTGCCAGCAGGCTATGGACAGGGGACGGAAACACCATATATTTT.

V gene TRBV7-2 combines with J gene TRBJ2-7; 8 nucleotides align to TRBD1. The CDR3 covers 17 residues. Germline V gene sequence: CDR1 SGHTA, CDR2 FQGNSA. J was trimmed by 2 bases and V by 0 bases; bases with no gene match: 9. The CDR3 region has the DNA TGTGCCAGCAGCTTAGCCGGGACAGGATCAATCGCCTACGAGCAGTACTTC. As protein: CASSLAGTGSIAYEQYF.

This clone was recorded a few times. Here the CDR3 reads CASTRQVRDEQYF. The DNA of the CDR3 is TGTGCCAGCACGAGACAGGTACGGGACGAGCAGTACTTC. The V and J genes are TRBV2 and TRBJ2-7; maybe TRBD1 (6 bases). CDR3 length equals 13 residues. Germline lookup yields CDR1 SNHLY and CDR2 FYNNEI. The ends were cut back, 7 bases at V and 5 bases at J, with 15 bases in the middle. Filled out from reference TRBV2 and TRBJ2-7, the complete variable domain reads EPEVTQTPSHQVTQMGQEVILRCVPISNHLYFYWYRQILGQKVEFLVSFYNNEISEKSEIFDDQFSVERPDGSNFTLKIRSTKLEDSAMYFCASTRQVRDEQYFGPGTRLTVT.

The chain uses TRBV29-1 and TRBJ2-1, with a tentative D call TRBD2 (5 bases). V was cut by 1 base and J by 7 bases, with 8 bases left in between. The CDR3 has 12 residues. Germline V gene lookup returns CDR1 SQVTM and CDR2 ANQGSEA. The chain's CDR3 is CSVEVSGNEQFF. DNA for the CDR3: TGCAGCGTTGAAGTTTCGGGGAATGAGCAGTTCTTC.

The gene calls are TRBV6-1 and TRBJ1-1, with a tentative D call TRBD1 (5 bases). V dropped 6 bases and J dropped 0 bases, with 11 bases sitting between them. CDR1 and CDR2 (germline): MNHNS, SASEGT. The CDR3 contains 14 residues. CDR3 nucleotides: TGTGCCAGCAGGGGGACGATCATGAACACTGAAGCTTTCTTT. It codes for CASRGTIMNTEAFF.

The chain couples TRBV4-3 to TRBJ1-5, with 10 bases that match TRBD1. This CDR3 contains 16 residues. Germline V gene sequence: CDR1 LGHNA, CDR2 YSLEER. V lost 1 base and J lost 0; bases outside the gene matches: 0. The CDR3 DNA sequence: TGCGCCAGCAGCCAAGGGACAGGGGGTAGCAATCAGCCCCAGCATTTT. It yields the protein CASSQGTGGSNQPQHF.

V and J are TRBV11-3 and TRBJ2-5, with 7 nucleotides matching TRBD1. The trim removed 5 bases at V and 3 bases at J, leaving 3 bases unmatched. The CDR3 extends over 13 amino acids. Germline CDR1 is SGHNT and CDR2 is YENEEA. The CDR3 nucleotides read TGTGCCAGCAGCCTCGGGACAGAAGAGACCCAGTACTTC. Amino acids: CASSLGTEETQYF.

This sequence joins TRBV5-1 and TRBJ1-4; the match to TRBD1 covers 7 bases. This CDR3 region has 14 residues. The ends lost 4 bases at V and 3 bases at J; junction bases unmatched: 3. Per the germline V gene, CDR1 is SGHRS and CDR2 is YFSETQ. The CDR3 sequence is CASSPGGPNEKLFF. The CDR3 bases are TGCGCCAGCAGCCCAGGGGGGCCTAATGAAAAACTGTTTTTT.

The CDR3 region is CASSLEVAPRNEQFF. CDR3 DNA: TGTGCCAGCAGCTTAGAGGTAGCCCCGAGGAATGAGCAGTTCTTC. This rearrangement joins TRBV7-2 to TRBJ2-1; D gene uncertain. V was pared by 1 base and J by 7 bases, with 14 bases between. Germline V gene data show CDR1 as SGHTA and CDR2 as FQGNSA. This CDR3 spans 15 amino acids.

The CDR3 loop reads CASSVFRAGRIYEQYF. Here the CDR3 DNA reads TGTGCCAGCAGCGTCTTTCGGGCGGGACGGATCTACGAGCAGTACTTC. The V and J genes are TRBV9 and TRBJ2-7, with a tentative D call TRBD2 (6 bases). The CDR3 extends over 16 amino acids. Germline V gene lookup returns CDR1 SGDLS and CDR2 YYNGEE. V gave up 2 bases and J gave up 3 bases, with 18 bases separating them.

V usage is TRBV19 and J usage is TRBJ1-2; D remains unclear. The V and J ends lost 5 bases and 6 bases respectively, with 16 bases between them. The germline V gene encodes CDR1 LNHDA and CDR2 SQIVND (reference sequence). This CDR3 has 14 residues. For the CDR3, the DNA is TGTGCCAGTAGTCCCCTGATTGGGATCGATGGCTACACCTTC. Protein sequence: CASSPLIGIDGYTF.

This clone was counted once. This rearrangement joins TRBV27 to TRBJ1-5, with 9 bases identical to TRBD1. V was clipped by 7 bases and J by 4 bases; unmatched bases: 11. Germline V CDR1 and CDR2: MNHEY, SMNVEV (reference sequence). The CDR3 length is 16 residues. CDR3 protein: CASKLTGGALNQPQHF. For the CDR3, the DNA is TGTGCCAGCAAACTCACAGGGGGCGCTCTGAATCAGCCCCAGCATTTT.

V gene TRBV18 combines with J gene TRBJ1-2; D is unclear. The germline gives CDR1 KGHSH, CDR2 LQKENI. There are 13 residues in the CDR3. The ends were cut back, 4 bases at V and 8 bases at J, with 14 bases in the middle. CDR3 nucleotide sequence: TGTGCCAGCTCACTACCAGAGGCATTAGGCTACACCTTC. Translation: CASSLPEALGYTF.

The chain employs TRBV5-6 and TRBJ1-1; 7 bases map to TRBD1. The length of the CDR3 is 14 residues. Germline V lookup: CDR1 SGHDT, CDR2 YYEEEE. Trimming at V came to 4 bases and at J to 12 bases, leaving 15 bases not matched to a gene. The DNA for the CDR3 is TGTGCCAGCAGCCATTCCTGGGACAGCGGGGTAACTTTCTTT. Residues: CASSHSWDSGVTFF.